This T cell receptor beta chain emerged from a study of PD-L1 blockade in urothelial cancer. Looking at the study overall: Patients previously received 0 to 3 chemotherapy regimens. Samples came from 3 weeks, at the second dose, and 6 weeks into treatment.

A remark on this clone: Antigen: not known.

Study-wide results and limits: Below-median pretreatment blood TCR clonality was associated with improved progression-free and overall survival.

Losses at the gene ends were 6 bases for V and 5 bases for J; bases not matched to a gene: 1. This CDR3 is 13 amino acids long. The germline V gene has CDR1 ENHRY and CDR2 SYGVKD. The time point denotes: pretreatment peripheral blood. Sequencing used immunoSEQ multiplex PCR; TCRdb keeps in-frame clones, though not all of them. This table has 43,000 or so clones, more than 75% appearing once. The gene calls are TRBV10-3 and TRBJ1-4; 9 nucleotides match TRBD1. The sample was PBMCs, taken around atezolizumab (anti-PD-L1) treatment. This receptor was identified in a man in his fifties or sixties with urothelial cancer. CDR3 in DNA: TGTGCCATCAGAGGACAGGGGAATGAAAAACTGTTTTTT. This gives the protein CAIRGQGNEKLFF.